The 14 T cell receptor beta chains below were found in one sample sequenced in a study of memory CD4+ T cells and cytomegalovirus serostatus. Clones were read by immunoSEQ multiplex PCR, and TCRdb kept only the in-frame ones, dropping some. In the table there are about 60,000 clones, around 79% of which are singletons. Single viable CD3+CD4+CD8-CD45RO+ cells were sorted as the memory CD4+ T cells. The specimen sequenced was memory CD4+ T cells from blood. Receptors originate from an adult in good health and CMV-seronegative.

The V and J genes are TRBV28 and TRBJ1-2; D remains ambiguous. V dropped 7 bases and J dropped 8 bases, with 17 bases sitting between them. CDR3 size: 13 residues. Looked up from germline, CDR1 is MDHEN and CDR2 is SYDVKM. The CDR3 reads CASTLIPTGGYTF. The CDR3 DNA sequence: TGTGCCAGCACCCTTATACCGACGGGGGGCTACACCTTC.

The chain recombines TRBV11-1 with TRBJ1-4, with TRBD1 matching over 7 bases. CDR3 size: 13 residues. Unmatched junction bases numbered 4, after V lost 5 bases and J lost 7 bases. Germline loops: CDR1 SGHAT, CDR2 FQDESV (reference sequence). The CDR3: CASSIGTAEKLFF. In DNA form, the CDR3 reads TGTGCCAGCAGCATCGGGACAGCTGAAAAACTGTTTTTT.

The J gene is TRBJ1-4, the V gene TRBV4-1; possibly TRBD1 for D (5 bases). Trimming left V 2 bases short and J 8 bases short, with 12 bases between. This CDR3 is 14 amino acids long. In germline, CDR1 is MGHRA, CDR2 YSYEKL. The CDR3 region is CASSQQGPGEKLFF. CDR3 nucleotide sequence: TGCGCCAGCAGCCAACAGGGCCCAGGGGAAAAACTGTTTTTT.

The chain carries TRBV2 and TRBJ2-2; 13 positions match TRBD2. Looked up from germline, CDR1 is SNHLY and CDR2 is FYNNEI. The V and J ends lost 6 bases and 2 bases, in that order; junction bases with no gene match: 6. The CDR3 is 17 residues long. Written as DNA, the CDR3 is TGTGCCAGCAGGGAGGGGACTAGCGGGGTTAACACCGGGGAGCTGTTTTTT. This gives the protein CASREGTSGVNTGELFF.

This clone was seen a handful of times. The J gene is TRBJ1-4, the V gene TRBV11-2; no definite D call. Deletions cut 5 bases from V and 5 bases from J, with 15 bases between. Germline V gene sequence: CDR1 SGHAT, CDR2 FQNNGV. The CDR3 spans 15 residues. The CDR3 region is CASSLNRALNEKLFF. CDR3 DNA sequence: TGTGCCAGCAGCCTAAACCGGGCCTTAAATGAAAAACTGTTTTTT.

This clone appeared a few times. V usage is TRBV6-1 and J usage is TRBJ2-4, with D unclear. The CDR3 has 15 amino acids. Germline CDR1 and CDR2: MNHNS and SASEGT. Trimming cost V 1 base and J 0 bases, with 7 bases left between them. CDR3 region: CASSEVPVAKNIQYF. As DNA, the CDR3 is TGTGCCAGCAGTGAAGTTCCAGTAGCCAAAAACATTCAGTACTTC.

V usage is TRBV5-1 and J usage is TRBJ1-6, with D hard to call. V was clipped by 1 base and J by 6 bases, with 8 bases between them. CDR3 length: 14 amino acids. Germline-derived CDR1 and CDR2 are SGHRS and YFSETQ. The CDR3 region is CASSLTATNSPLHF. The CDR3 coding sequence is TGCGCCAGCAGCTTGACAGCTACTAATTCACCCCTCCACTTT.

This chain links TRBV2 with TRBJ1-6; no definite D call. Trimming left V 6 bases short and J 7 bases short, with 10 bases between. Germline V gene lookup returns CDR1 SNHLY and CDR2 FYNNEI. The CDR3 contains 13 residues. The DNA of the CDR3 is TGTGCCAGCAGGGAGGGCTTCAATTCACCCCTCCACTTT. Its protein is CASREGFNSPLHF.

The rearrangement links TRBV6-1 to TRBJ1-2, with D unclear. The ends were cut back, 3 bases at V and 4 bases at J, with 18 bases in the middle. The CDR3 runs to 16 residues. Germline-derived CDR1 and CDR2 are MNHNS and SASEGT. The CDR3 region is CASSEATGEWGYGYTF. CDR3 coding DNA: TGTGCCAGCAGTGAGGCAACCGGAGAATGGGGCTATGGCTACACCTTC.

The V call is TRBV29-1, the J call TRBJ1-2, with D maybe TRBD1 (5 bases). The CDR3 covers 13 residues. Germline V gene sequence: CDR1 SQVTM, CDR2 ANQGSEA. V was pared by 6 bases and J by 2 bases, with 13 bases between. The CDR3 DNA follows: TGCAGCGTGTATGAAACAGGAAACTATGGCTACACCTTC. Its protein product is CSVYETGNYGYTF.

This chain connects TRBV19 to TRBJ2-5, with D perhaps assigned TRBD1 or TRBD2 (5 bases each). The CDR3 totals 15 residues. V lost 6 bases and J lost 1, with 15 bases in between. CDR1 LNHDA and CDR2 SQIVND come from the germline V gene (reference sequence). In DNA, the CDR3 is TGTGCCAGTAGGAGGACACGGGGCGGCCAAGAGACCCAGTACTTC. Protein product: CASRRTRGGQETQYF.

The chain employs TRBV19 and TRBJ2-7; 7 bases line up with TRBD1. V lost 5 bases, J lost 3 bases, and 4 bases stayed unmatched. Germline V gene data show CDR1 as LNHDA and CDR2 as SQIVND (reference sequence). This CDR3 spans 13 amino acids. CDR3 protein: CASSARQGYEQYF. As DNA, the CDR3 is TGTGCCAGTAGTGCAAGACAGGGCTACGAGCAGTACTTC.

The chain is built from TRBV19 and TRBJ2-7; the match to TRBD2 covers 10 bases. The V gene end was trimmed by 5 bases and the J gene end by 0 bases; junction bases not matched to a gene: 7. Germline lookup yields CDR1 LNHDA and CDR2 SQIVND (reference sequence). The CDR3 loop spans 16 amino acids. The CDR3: CASSPRTSGDSYEQYF. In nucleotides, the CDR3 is TGTGCCAGTAGTCCACGGACTAGCGGAGACTCCTACGAGCAGTACTTC. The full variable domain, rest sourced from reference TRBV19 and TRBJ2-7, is DGGITQSPKYLFRKEGQNVTLSCEQNLNHDAMYWYRQDPGQGLRLIYYSQIVNDFQKGDIAEGYSVSREKKESFPLTVTSAQKNPTAFYLCASSPRTSGDSYEQYFGPGTRLTVT.

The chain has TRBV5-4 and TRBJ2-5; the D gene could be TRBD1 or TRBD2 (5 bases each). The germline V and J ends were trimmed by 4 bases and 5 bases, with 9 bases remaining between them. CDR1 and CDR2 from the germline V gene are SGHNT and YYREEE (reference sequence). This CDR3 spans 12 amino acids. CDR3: CASSLGTETQYF. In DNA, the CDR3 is TGTGCCAGCAGCCTTGGGACGGAGACCCAGTACTTC.